What follows is one T cell receptor beta chain and its context. Only in-frame clones appear in the TCRdb table, and some are missing; sequencing was by immunoSEQ multiplex PCR. The sample includes 240,000 or so clones, roughly 86% of them seen just once. The CDR3 has 14 amino acids. Germline V gene sequence: CDR1 MDHEN, CDR2 SYDVKM. The ends were cut back, 5 bases at V and 6 bases at J, with 17 bases in the middle. Grouping used clinical history reported by participants in a survey and questionnaire. All recovered Cohort 3 donors got two negative PCRs, got clearance, or saw symptom resolution. These data come from a study of blood T cell repertoires in COVID-19. Study-level information: Acute-phase and convalescent COVID-19 samples originated in the United States, Italy and Spain. Nucleic acid was either cDNA or gDNA, and it came from T cells, B-cell-depleted T cells, or PBMCs.

This receptor was identified in a woman aged 50 to 60 who had recovered from COVID-19. The V and J genes are TRBV28 and TRBJ2-7, with D possibly TRBD2 on 6 matching bases. Sequencing input: PBMCs or T cells enriched from blood (not recorded which). Here the CDR3 reads CASSRSGSPSEQYF. CDR3 nucleotide sequence: TGTGCCAGCAGTAGGTCCGGGAGCCCTAGCGAGCAGTACTTC.